The clone carrying this T cell receptor beta chain has more than one count but fewer than ten. This sample is part of a study of T cell repertoires in cytomegalovirus infection. TCRdb reanalysed the reads using MiXCR and keeps one entry per CDR3 protein. The repertoire includes 510,000 or so distinct CDR3 sequences, 26% of them detected once, and less than 15% sits in the top ten. The specimen sequenced was PBMCs. The clonotype comes from a human donor in good health (CMV status not recorded). Some clones in this sample may be carry-over from other donors' samples.

In DNA form, the CDR3 reads TGTGCCAGCAGCCTCCAGGGACAGCAGTACACTGAAGCTTTCTTT. It is translated as CASSLQGQQYTEAFF. The chain is built from TRBV7-2 and TRBJ1-1, with 7 bases matching TRBD1. Germline V gene lookup returns CDR1 SGHTA and CDR2 FQGNSA. CDR3 length: 15 residues. The trim removed 5 bases at V and 3 bases at J, leaving 9 bases unmatched.